Presented here are 10 T cell receptor beta chains from one specimen sequenced in a study of PD-1 blockade in classical Hodgkin lymphoma. Time point defined: cycle 4 day 1 (C4D1), after more than five weeks of nivolumab. After autologous stem cell transplantation all patients relapsed, and prior brentuximab vedotin exposure differed between cohorts. Magnetic negative selection isolated CD8+ T cells from thawed PBMCs. Assay: immunoSEQ multiplex PCR; the TCRdb copy retains only in-frame clones and omits some. Altogether some 5,000 clones are present, about 65% being singletons, with the ten largest covering over 25%. The specimen was CD8+ T cells from blood, collected before the fourth cycle of nivolumab. These receptors were obtained from a human donor with classical Hodgkin lymphoma.

The V and J genes are TRBV7-9 and TRBJ2-2, with TRBD1 as a possible D gene (6 bases). The V gene's germline CDR1 is SEHNR and CDR2 FQNEAQ (reference sequence). This CDR3 has 17 amino acids. V lost 4 bases and J lost 2, with 17 bases in between. CDR3 DNA: TGTGCCAGCAGCTCAATTCCTTGGACAGCAAACACCGGGGAGCTGTTTTTT. Residues: CASSSIPWTANTGELFF.

The chain uses TRBV7-1 and TRBJ1-1; D ambiguous. TRBV7-1 is classed as an ORF, of uncertain function. V was cut by 3 bases and J by 0 bases, with 8 bases left in between. The length of the CDR3 is 14 residues. The CDR3 loop reads CASSSRTMNTEAFF. The CDR3 coding sequence is TGTGCCAGCAGCTCCCGGACGATGAACACTGAAGCTTTCTTT.

This clone was detected only a few times. This chain's CDR3 is CASSYVYGETQYF. The CDR3 coding sequence is TGTGCCAGCAGCTACGTTTACGGGGAGACCCAGTACTTC. This chain uses TRBV7-9 with TRBJ2-5; D gene uncertain. The germline V and J ends were trimmed by 4 bases and 5 bases, with 11 bases remaining between them. Germline V CDR1 and CDR2: SEHNR, FQNEAQ (reference sequence). The CDR3 runs 13 residues.

The V and J genes are TRBV25-1 and TRBJ2-5; D is perhaps TRBD1 (6 bases). Germline CDR1 reads MGHDK; CDR2 reads SYGVNS. V lost 3 bases and J lost 0, with 8 bases in between. CDR3 length: 14 amino acids. The CDR3 sequence: CASSETGNQETQYF. CDR3 sequence (DNA): TGTGCCAGCAGTGAGACAGGCAACCAAGAGACCCAGTACTTC.

Comment on this clone: The junction departs from germline at one end; a sequencing error may be responsible. This chain links TRBV7-7 with TRBJ2-5; TRBD1 matches at 8 bases. This CDR3 region has 15 residues. CDR1 and CDR2 (germline): SSHAT, FNYEAQ (reference sequence). The CDR3 spells CASSLRTGLLETQYF. CDR3 sequence (DNA): TGTGCTAGCAGCTTACGGACAGGGTTATTAGAGACCCAGTACTTC.

The J gene is TRBJ2-2, the V gene TRBV2; D is unclear. The CDR3 length is 14 residues. Trimming took 7 bases from V and 2 from J, leaving 11 bases between them. Looked up from germline, CDR1 is SNHLY and CDR2 is FYNNEI. The CDR3 DNA reads as TGTGCCAGCAATCTGCCGTCCAACACCGGGGAGCTGTTTTTT. Residues: CASNLPSNTGELFF.

The chain employs TRBV30 and TRBJ1-4; D is unresolved. The germline gives CDR1 GTSNPN, CDR2 SVGIG (reference sequence). The CDR3 has 11 residues. V gave up 7 bases and J gave up 10 bases, with 13 bases separating them. The CDR3 here is CALEKLGKLFF. The CDR3, as DNA: TGTGCCTTGGAGAAGTTGGGAAAACTGTTTTTT.

The count of this clone is one. This chain joins TRBV28 and TRBJ1-5; D is undetermined. The CDR3 consists of 12 residues. The germline V gene encodes CDR1 MDHEN and CDR2 SYDVKM. V was clipped by 6 bases and J by 5 bases, with 8 bases between them. The CDR3 nucleotides read TGTGCCAGCAGGGATGGGGATCAGCCCCAGCATTTT. As protein: CASRDGDQPQHF.

The sample holds a few counts of this clone. The chain joins TRBV7-9 to TRBJ2-3, with a weak D call TRBD1 (6 bases). V was clipped by 6 bases and J by 6 bases, with 22 bases between them. The length of the CDR3 is 16 residues. Germline assignment: CDR1 SEHNR and CDR2 FQNEAQ (reference sequence). This CDR3 reads CASRTGGRGWADTQYF. CDR3 nucleotides: TGTGCCAGCAGAACAGGAGGCAGGGGATGGGCGGATACGCAGTATTTT. The complete variable domain, with remaining parts taken from reference TRBV7-9 and TRBJ2-3, reads DTGVSQNPRHKITKRGQNVTFRCDPISEHNRLYWYRQTLGQGPEFLTYFQNEAQLEKSRLLSDRFSAERPKGSFSTLEIQRTEQGDSAMYLCASRTGGRGWADTQYFGPGTRLTVL.

V and J are TRBV9 and TRBJ2-4; D is unclear. The length of the CDR3 is 14 residues. The V end was cut by 0 bases, the J end by 0 bases, with 4 bases between. Germline assignment: CDR1 SGDLS and CDR2 YYNGEE. The CDR3 DNA sequence: TGTGCCAGCAGCGTAGGCTTAGCCAAAAACATTCAGTACTTC. Translation gives CASSVGLAKNIQYF.